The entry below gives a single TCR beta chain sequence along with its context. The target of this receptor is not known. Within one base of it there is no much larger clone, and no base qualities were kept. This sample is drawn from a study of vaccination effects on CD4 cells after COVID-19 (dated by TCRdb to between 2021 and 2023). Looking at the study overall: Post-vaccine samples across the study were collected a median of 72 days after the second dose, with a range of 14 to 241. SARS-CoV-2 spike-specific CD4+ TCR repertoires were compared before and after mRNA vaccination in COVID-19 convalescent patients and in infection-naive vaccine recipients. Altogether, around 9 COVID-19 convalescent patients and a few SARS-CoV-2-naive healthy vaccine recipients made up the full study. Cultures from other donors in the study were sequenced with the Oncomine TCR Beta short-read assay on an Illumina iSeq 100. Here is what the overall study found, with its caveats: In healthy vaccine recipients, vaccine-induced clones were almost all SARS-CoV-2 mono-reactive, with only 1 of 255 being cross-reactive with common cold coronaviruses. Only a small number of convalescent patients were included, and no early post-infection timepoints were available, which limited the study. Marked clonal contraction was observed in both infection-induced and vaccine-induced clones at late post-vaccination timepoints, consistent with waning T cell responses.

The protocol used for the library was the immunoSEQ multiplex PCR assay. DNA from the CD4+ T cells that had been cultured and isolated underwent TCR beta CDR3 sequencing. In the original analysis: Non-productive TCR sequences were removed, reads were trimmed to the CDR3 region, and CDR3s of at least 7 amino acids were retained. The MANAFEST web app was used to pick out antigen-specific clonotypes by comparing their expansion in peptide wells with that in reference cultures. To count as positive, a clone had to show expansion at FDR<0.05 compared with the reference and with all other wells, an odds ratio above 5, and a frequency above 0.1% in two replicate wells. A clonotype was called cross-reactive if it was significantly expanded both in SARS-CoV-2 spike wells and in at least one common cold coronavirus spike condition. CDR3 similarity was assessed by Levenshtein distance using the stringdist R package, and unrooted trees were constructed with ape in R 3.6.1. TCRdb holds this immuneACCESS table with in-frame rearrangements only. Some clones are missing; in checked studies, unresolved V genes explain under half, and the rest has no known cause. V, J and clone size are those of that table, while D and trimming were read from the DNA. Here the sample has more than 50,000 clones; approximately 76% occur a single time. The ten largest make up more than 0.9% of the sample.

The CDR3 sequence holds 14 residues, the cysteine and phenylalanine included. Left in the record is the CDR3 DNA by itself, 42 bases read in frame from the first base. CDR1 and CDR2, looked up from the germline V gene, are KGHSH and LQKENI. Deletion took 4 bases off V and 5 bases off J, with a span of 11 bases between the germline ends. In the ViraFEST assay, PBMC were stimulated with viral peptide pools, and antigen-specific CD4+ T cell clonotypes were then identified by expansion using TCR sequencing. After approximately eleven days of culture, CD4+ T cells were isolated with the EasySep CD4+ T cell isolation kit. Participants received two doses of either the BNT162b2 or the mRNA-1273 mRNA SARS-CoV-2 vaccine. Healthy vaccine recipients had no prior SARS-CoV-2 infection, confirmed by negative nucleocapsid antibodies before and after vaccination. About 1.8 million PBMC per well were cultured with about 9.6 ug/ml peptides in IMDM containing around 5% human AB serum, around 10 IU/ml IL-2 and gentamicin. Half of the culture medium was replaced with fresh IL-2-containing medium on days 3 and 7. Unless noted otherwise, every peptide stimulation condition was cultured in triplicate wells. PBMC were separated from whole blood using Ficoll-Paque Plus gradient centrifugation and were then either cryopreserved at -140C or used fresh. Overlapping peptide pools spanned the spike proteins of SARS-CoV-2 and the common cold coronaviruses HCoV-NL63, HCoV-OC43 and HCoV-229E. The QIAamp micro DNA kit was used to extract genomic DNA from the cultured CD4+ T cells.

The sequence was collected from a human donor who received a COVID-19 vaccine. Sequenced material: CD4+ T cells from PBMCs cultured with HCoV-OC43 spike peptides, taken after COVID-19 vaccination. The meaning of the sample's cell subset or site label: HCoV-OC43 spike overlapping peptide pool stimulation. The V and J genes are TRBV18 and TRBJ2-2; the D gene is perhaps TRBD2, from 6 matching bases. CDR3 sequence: CASSRDFSTGELFF. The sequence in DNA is TGTGCCAGCTCACGGGACTTCTCGACCGGGGAGCTGTTTTTT.